This record looks at one T cell receptor (beta chain) sequence and its context. This sample was taken from a study of blood T cell repertoires in COVID-19. Whole-study context: Sites in the United States, Italy and Spain provided acute and convalescent COVID-19 samples. T cells, B-cell-depleted T cells, or PBMCs provided the cDNA or gDNA that served as material.

In the source study's methods: Nucleated cell number was recorded as an estimate derived from reference gene primer amplification. The method was immunoSEQ multiplex PCR; TCRdb's version includes in-frame clones alone and lacks a portion of them. The D gene and trimming were derived from the DNA, and the V and J assignments and clone size from that table. The sample comprises tens of thousands of clones, over 75% of which are singletons, and approximately 12% rests with the top ten. Sequenced material: peripheral blood. The clonotype was recovered from a man aged 50-60 years with acute or convalescent COVID-19.

The CDR3 DNA sequence: TGTGCCAGCAGCGCCTTCACTAGCGGGAGCGCCAATGAGCAGTTCTTC. It encodes CASSAFTSGSANEQFF. The rearrangement joins TRBV9 to TRBJ2-1, with 11 bases matching TRBD2. The CDR3 length is 16 residues. The V segment lost 3 bases and the J segment 6 bases; nucleotides outside the gene matches: 8. Germline CDR1 is SGDLS and CDR2 is YYNGEE.